The 6 T cell receptor beta chains given below trace back to one sample, sequenced in a study of T cells in Graves' hyperthyroidism and ophthalmopathy. There were TCR beta CDR3 regions amplified from RNA transcripts. HTBI primers drove first-round RT-PCR of the TCR CDR3. In TCRdb, the multiplex PCR reads were re-called with MiXCR into one record per CDR3 protein. Here the sample spans 550,000 to 700,000 distinct CDR3 sequences, about half being singletons. Specimen: peripheral blood or thyroid tissue (not recorded which). All receptors come from an adult woman with Graves' disease, either hyperthyroidism or ophthalmopathy (not recorded which).

This clonotype was observed many times. The genes are TRBV6-1 and TRBJ2-7; tentative D call: TRBD2 (5 bases). The CDR3 loop spans 14 amino acids. Germline loops: CDR1 MNHNS, CDR2 SASEGT. V was trimmed by 7 bases and J by 3 bases, leaving 16 bases between them. CDR3: CASTEKNRGYEQYF. CDR3 DNA sequence: TGTGCCAGCACCGAAAAGAATCGGGGCTACGAGCAGTACTTC.

This clonotype was found many times. The rearrangement uses TRBV10-3 and TRBJ1-1; D unclear. CDR1 is ENHRY, CDR2 SYGVKD, per germline. V gave up 7 bases and J gave up 5 bases, with 11 bases separating them. There are 12 residues in the CDR3. CDR3 DNA: TGTGCCATCAAATACCCTGGGACTGAAGCTTTCTTT. It yields the protein CAIKYPGTEAFF.

The chain is built from TRBV9 and TRBJ2-7; a possible D gene is TRBD1 (6 bases). Trimming removed 4 bases from V and 2 bases from J, with 16 bases in between. Germline loops: CDR1 SGDLS, CDR2 YYNGEE. The CDR3 consists of 15 residues. DNA of the CDR3: TGTGCCAGCAGCCCTCGCCTACAGGGAACCTACGAGCAGTACTTC. It is translated as CASSPRLQGTYEQYF.

In this sample, this clonotype turned up many times. V is TRBV2 and J is TRBJ2-2; a weak D match, TRBD1 (6 bases). The CDR3 contains 15 residues. The V end lost 5 bases, the J end lost 5 bases, and 15 bases lay between the germline ends. The germline V gene encodes CDR1 SNHLY and CDR2 FYNNEI. The CDR3 is CASSQVGALTGELFF. Here the CDR3 DNA reads TGTGCCAGCAGTCAGGTGGGGGCGCTGACCGGGGAGCTGTTTTTT.

V and J are TRBV7-9 and TRBJ2-7; 7 nucleotides line up with TRBD1. This CDR3 comprises 13 residues. The junction had 5 bases not matched to a gene; V was cut back by 6 bases and J by 3 bases. Germline-derived CDR1 and CDR2 are SEHNR and FQNEAQ (reference sequence). The CDR3 DNA reads as TGTGCCAGCAGATTCCAGGGGGTCTACGAGCAGTACTTC. Translation gives CASRFQGVYEQYF.

This clonotype was seen once. J is TRBJ2-3 and V is TRBV5-1; a weak D match, TRBD1 (5 bases). CDR1 and CDR2 (germline): SGHRS, YFSETQ. CDR3 length equals 15 residues. The V gene lost 2 bases and the J gene lost 2 bases, with 12 bases spanning the gap. The CDR3 sequence is CASSLGQGFTDTQYF. The CDR3 region has the DNA TGCGCCAGCAGCTTAGGGCAGGGCTTCACAGATACGCAGTATTTT.